This is a list of T cell receptor beta chains from one sample in a study of glioma-infiltrating T cells. Each CDR3 protein gets one entry after TCRdb re-called the multiplex PCR reads with MiXCR. The sample yields under 200,000 distinct CDR3 sequences, approximately 40% seen once. The sample taken for sequencing was glioma tissue, nonneoplastic brain tissue, or PBMCs (not recorded which). The source of these receptors is a human donor with low-grade glioma or glioblastoma, undergoing nonglioma brain surgery, or in good health (not recorded which). CDR3s include the opening cysteine and the closing phenylalanine or tryptophan. Each record gives: CDR3 protein, clone size, J gene, D gene, V gene. A D gene is named only where the DNA matches it firmly. Expanded clones get a size class; other rows say once, few or many, or leave the size out.

CASSQGLATDTLYF | - | TRBJ2-3 | TRBD2 | TRBV11-2
CSARDQSGGHSYEQYF | many | TRBJ2-7 | - | TRBV20-1
CGSSWDHANEKLFF | - | TRBJ1-4 | - | TRBV28
CASSLGFSWEEQYF | once | TRBJ2-7 | - | TRBV7-2
CASSFIRRVYTF | once | TRBJ1-2 | - | TRBV28
CASSGDFYTGELFF | many | TRBJ2-2 | - | TRBV6-1
CSEIKMGQGGSQPQNF | - | TRBJ1-5 | TRBD1 | TRBV20-1
CASGIELTDTQYF | many | TRBJ2-3 | - | TRBV6-1
CSVEVGQADTQYF | many | TRBJ2-3 | - | TRBV29-1
CSGLLTGGGEKFF | - | TRBJ2-1 | TRBD1 | TRBV29-1
CASRNRDYDTYEQYF | few | TRBJ2-7 | TRBD2 | TRBV13
CASSPVIGITEAFF | few | TRBJ1-1 | - | TRBV18
CASSPTSGRMFEQYF | many | TRBJ2-7 | TRBD2 | TRBV4-1
CASSQGRSGELFF | - | TRBJ2-2 | - | TRBV14
CASSGSRSSYEQYF | many | TRBJ2-7 | - | TRBV6-1
CSARDSPEQYF | many | TRBJ2-7 | - | TRBV20-1
CSAIVSVRTQYF | - | TRBJ2-3 | - | TRBV20-1
CASRRAGGWDEQYF | many | TRBJ2-7 | TRBD2 | TRBV27
CASSLVGGSETQYF | - | TRBJ2-5 | TRBD2 | TRBV5-1
CASSYRGGSTYQETQYF | many | TRBJ2-5 | - | TRBV28
CARRGRPNQPQHF | once | TRBJ1-5 | - | TRBV2
CASSWTKETQYF | - | TRBJ2-5 | - | TRBV11-2
CASSEMAEGPYEHYF | - | TRBJ2-7 | - | TRBV28
CASRAIGIGYNEQFF | once | TRBJ2-1 | - | TRBV28
CASSLYRGGADTQYF | many | TRBJ2-3 | - | TRBV28
CDSSSTGAREQYF | - | TRBJ2-7 | TRBD1 | TRBV2
CASSSGLNNEQFF | - | TRBJ2-1 | - | TRBV7-9
CASSQDAGTGEREQFF | many | TRBJ2-1 | - | TRBV4-1
CASSPDRATYEQYF | - | TRBJ2-7 | TRBD1 | TRBV5-4
CALTASYNEHIF | - | TRBJ2-1 | - | TRBV6-6
CSATPRADVDGYTF | many | TRBJ1-2 | - | TRBV20-1
CASNQDRTSFNQPQHF | many | TRBJ1-5 | TRBD1 | TRBV28
CAISLWGTIYF | - | TRBJ1-3 | - | TRBV12-3/TRBV12-4
CSARDRDYGYTF | many | TRBJ1-2 | TRBD1 | TRBV20-1
CSALNTEAFF | few | TRBJ1-1 | - | TRBV29-1
CSARRSDRWGQPQHF | few | TRBJ1-5 | - | TRBV20-1